Presented here are 22 T cell receptor beta chains from one specimen sequenced in a study of PD-L1 blockade in urothelial cancer. Time point noted: pretreatment peripheral blood. Sequencing used immunoSEQ multiplex PCR; TCRdb keeps in-frame clones, though not all of them. The sample contains about 70,000 clones, 85% to 90% of which appear only once. The sample consisted of PBMCs, taken around atezolizumab (anti-PD-L1) treatment. The receptor source for this set is a man aged 70 or older with urothelial cancer.

The chain is built from TRBV19 and TRBJ1-5, with D uncertain. Trimming took 2 bases from V and 6 from J, leaving 11 bases between them. This CDR3 spans 14 amino acids. Germline V gives CDR1 LNHDA, CDR2 SQIVND (reference sequence). The CDR3 DNA follows: TGTGCCAGTAGTATACGAGTTCGGAGTCAGCCCCAGCATTTT. This sequence encodes CASSIRVRSQPQHF.

J is TRBJ1-1 and V is TRBV7-2; tentative D call: TRBD1 (5 bases). CDR1 and CDR2 from the germline V gene are SGHTA and FQGNSA. The V end lost 1 base, the J end lost 5 bases, and 14 bases lay between the germline ends. There are 15 residues in the CDR3. CDR3 in amino acids: CASSLEEGRGTEAFF. CDR3 nucleotides: TGTGCCAGCAGCTTAGAGGAGGGAAGGGGAACTGAAGCTTTCTTT.

This clone has just one count. The genes are TRBV28 and TRBJ2-7; TRBD2 matches at 10 bases. Germline V gene data show CDR1 as MDHEN and CDR2 as SYDVKM. J was trimmed by 2 bases and V by 5 bases; bases with no gene match: 3. This CDR3 has 14 amino acids. The CDR3 loop is CASSPLAGAYEQYF. CDR3 sequence (DNA): TGTGCCAGCAGTCCCCTAGCGGGGGCCTACGAGCAGTACTTC.

CDR3 nucleotides: TGCGCCAGCAGCTTGGCCATGACAGGGGGGGCTAACTATGGCTACACCTTC. Amino acid sequence: CASSLAMTGGANYGYTF. This sequence joins TRBV5-1 and TRBJ1-2, with 9 bases fitting TRBD1. Germline V gene sequence: CDR1 SGHRS, CDR2 YFSETQ. The trim removed 0 bases at V and 0 bases at J, leaving 6 bases unmatched. CDR3 size: 17 residues.

J is TRBJ2-3 and V is TRBV19, with 9 bases identical to TRBD1. The CDR3 contains 13 residues. Germline lookup yields CDR1 LNHDA and CDR2 SQIVND (reference sequence). The V segment lost 8 bases and the J segment 1 base; nucleotides outside the gene matches: 1. The CDR3 region has the DNA TGTGCCAGTCGGACAGGGGGCACAGATACGCAGTATTTT. Residues: CASRTGGTDTQYF.

This clone appeared a single time. This rearrangement joins TRBV15 to TRBJ2-5, with D maybe TRBD1 (5 bases). This CDR3 contains 15 residues. Germline V gives CDR1 LNHNV, CDR2 YYDKDF (reference sequence). With 3 bases removed from V and 2 bases from J, the gap between germline ends came to 13 bases. The CDR3 coding sequence is TGTGCCACCAGCAGGTGGGGCGGAACACAAGAGACCCAGTACTTC. This translates into CATSRWGGTQETQYF.

V gene TRBV19 combines with J gene TRBJ1-1; TRBD1 agrees at 8 bases. Germline values: CDR1 LNHDA, CDR2 SQIVND (reference sequence). The CDR3 covers 14 residues. Losses at the gene ends were 5 bases for V and 1 base for J; bases not matched to a gene: 3. CDR3 amino acids: CASSFGTGNTEAFF. The DNA for the CDR3 is TGTGCCAGTAGTTTCGGGACAGGGAACACTGAAGCTTTCTTT.

This sequence joins TRBV4-2 and TRBJ2-2; D not certain. CDR3 length: 14 residues. V gave up 3 bases and J gave up 6 bases, with 11 bases separating them. Germline CDR1 and CDR2: LGHNA and YNFKEQ. The chain's CDR3 is CASSHDDSAGELFF. CDR3 nucleotides: TGTGCCAGCAGCCATGACGACTCGGCCGGGGAGCTGTTTTTT.

This clone appeared once. V gene TRBV19 combines with J gene TRBJ1-5; TRBD1 agrees at 8 bases. The CDR3 covers 15 residues. Germline-derived CDR1 and CDR2 are LNHDA and SQIVND (reference sequence). After removal of 1 base from V and 4 bases from J, the junction contained 3 bases not matched to a gene. The CDR3 nucleotides are TGTGCCAGTAGTATAGTAACAGGGGGAAATCAGCCCCAGCATTTT. This sequence encodes CASSIVTGGNQPQHF.

The V and J genes are TRBV28 and TRBJ2-5, with 8 bases matching TRBD2. CDR1 and CDR2 from the germline V gene are MDHEN and SYDVKM. Losses at the gene ends were 5 bases for V and 5 bases for J; bases not matched to a gene: 7. The CDR3 consists of 14 residues. The CDR3 here is CASSLSGSWETQYF. For the CDR3, the DNA is TGTGCCAGCAGTCTCAGCGGGAGTTGGGAGACCCAGTACTTC. Complete variable domain (other parts from reference TRBV28 and TRBJ2-5): DVKVTQSSRYLVKRTGEKVFLECVQDMDHENMFWYRQDPGLGLRLIYFSYDVKMKEKGDIPEGYSVSREKKERFSLILESASTNQTSMYLCASSLSGSWETQYFGPGTRLLVL.

This clone appeared a single time. The chain joins TRBV5-4 to TRBJ2-2; D is undetermined. V was pared by 2 bases and J by 8 bases, with 10 bases between. This CDR3 comprises 13 residues. Germline V CDR1 and CDR2: SGHNT, YYREEE (reference sequence). The DNA of the CDR3 is TGTGCCAGCAGCTTTAGTCCACGGGGGGAGCTGTTTTTT. It codes for CASSFSPRGELFF.

This clone appeared a few times. V is TRBV11-2 and J is TRBJ1-4; a weak D match, TRBD1 (5 bases). The germline V gene has CDR1 SGHAT and CDR2 FQNNGV. Deletions cut 5 bases from V and 8 bases from J, with 12 bases between. This CDR3 is built from 13 residues. In DNA form, the CDR3 reads TGTGCCAGCAGCGCCCAGGGCTCCGAAAAACTGTTTTTT. Protein product: CASSAQGSEKLFF. The entire variable domain, with the rest obtained from reference TRBV11-2 and TRBJ1-4, is as follows: EAGVAQSPRYKIIEKRQSVAFWCNPISGHATLYWYQQILGQGPKLLIQFQNNGVVDDSQLPKDRFSAERLKGVDSTLKIQPAKLEDSAVYLCASSAQGSEKLFFGSGTQLSVL.

The chain employs TRBV21-1 and TRBJ2-1; no check of the table's D call, TRBD1, against the DNA was made. TRBV21-1 is a pseudogene segment. This CDR3 is 16 amino acids long. The CDR3 is CASSKATGAPYNEQFF. The DNA of the CDR3 is TGTGCCAGCAGCAAAGCGACAGGGGCCCCCTACAATGAGCAGTTCTTC.

The V and J genes are TRBV29-1 and TRBJ2-1, with D perhaps TRBD2 (5 bases). The germline gives CDR1 SQVTM, CDR2 ANQGSEA. V was shortened by 6 bases and J by 1 base, with 13 bases between the two germline ends. This CDR3 is built from 14 residues. CDR3 sequence (DNA): TGCAGCGTCGGGGTTCCAGGTTCCTACAATGAGCAGTTCTTC. Its protein product is CSVGVPGSYNEQFF.

The chain has TRBV27 and TRBJ2-7; 9 bases are a match to TRBD1. This CDR3 is built from 13 residues. J lost 3 bases, V lost 5 bases, and 2 bases had no gene match. In germline, CDR1 is MNHEY, CDR2 SMNVEV (reference sequence). The DNA for the CDR3 is TGTGCCAGCAGTACGACAGGGGGCTACGAGCAGTACTTC. Translation: CASSTTGGYEQYF.

This clone was observed a few times. This rearrangement joins TRBV19 to TRBJ1-1, with 7 positions matching TRBD1. The CDR3 length is 14 residues. Germline loops: CDR1 LNHDA, CDR2 SQIVND (reference sequence). The V gene end was trimmed by 2 bases and the J gene end by 1 base; junction bases not matched to a gene: 1. The DNA for the CDR3 is TGTGCCAGTAGTATAAACAGGGGGAACACTGAAGCTTTCTTT. It encodes CASSINRGNTEAFF.

This chain links TRBV10-3 with TRBJ1-1; tentatively, D is TRBD1 (6 bases). The CDR3 contains 15 residues. Deletions cut 6 bases from V and 0 bases from J, with 14 bases between. Germline CDR1 and CDR2: ENHRY and SYGVKD. CDR3 sequence (DNA): TGTGCCATCAGCGAGGACAGTACGATGAACACTGAAGCTTTCTTT. Protein product: CAISEDSTMNTEAFF.

V usage is TRBV28 and J usage is TRBJ2-7, with D possibly matching TRBD2 (5 bases). CDR1 and CDR2 (germline): MDHEN, SYDVKM. Trimming removed 8 bases from V and 0 bases from J, with 17 bases in between. The CDR3 has 15 amino acids. In nucleotides, the CDR3 is TGTGCCAGCTGCTCTGGGGAACTAGTCTCCTACGAGCAGTACTTC. The encoded protein is CASCSGELVSYEQYF. Based on the CDR3 plus reference TRBV28 and TRBJ2-7, the full variable domain is DVKVTQSSRYLVKRTGEKVFLECVQDMDHENMFWYRQDPGLGLRLIYFSYDVKMKEKGDIPEGYSVSREKKERFSLILESASTNQTSMYLCASCSGELVSYEQYFGPGTRLTVT.

Of note for this clone: Additional DNA sequences in this sample encode the identical CDR3. V is TRBV5-1 and J is TRBJ2-7; tentatively, D is TRBD1 (5 bases). This CDR3 is 13 amino acids long. V was cut by 2 bases and J by 3 bases, with 9 bases left in between. Germline CDR1 is SGHRS and CDR2 is YFSETQ. The CDR3 loop reads CASSLGQSYEQYF. Written as DNA, the CDR3 is TGCGCCAGCAGCTTAGGACAAAGCTACGAGCAGTACTTC.

Here the CDR3 reads CASSLVGAGTGGYEQYF. The CDR3 bases are TGTGCCAGCAGCTTAGTGGGCGCCGGGACAGGGGGCTACGAGCAGTACTTC. This rearrangement joins TRBV11-2 to TRBJ2-7, with 11 bases aligning to TRBD1. The germline V gene has CDR1 SGHAT and CDR2 FQNNGV. CDR3 length equals 17 residues. V trimming: 1 base; J trimming: 3 bases; junction bases outside the gene matches: 8.

The V call is TRBV6-6, the J call TRBJ1-5, with D uncertain. The CDR3 has 13 residues. Germline CDR1 and CDR2: MNHNY and SVGAGI (reference sequence). Trimming pared 6 bases from V and 4 bases from J, leaving 10 bases between. The CDR3 region has the DNA TGTGCCAGCAGAAGGACGGGGAATCAGCCCCAGCATTTT. Protein: CASRRTGNQPQHF.

Comment on this clone: One end of the junction varies from germline; a read error may be responsible. Here the CDR3 reads CAGSTGLAGLYEQYF. CDR3 DNA sequence: TGTGCCGGCAGCACTGGACTAGCGGGGCTCTACGAGCAGTACTTC. The chain combines TRBV5-4 with TRBJ2-7, with 12 bases matching TRBD2. This CDR3 has 15 residues. In germline, CDR1 is SGHNT, CDR2 YYREEE (reference sequence).